This TCR beta chain was identified in a study of ipilimumab plus nivolumab after autologous stem cell transplantation. For the study at large: The DLBCL group included primary refractory and relapsed cases.

Study-wide findings and caveats: Per the authors, repertoire, Treg and microbiota data justify further study.

Patients got ipilimumab 1 mg/kg beginning 14 to 28 days post-transplant. Dosing: nivolumab 3 mg/kg IV, weeks 1, 4, 7, 10, then every two weeks to week 26. Using immunoSEQ multiplex PCR, the repertoire was profiled, and TCRdb retains in-frame clones only, with some absent. The data contain roughly 25,000 clones, about 86% of them singletons. About this clone: Its antigen is undetermined.

This specimen was PBMCs, taken in a trial of ipilimumab plus nivolumab as post-transplant consolidation. The sequence came from a male donor with diffuse large B-cell lymphoma.

As DNA, the CDR3 is TGCGCCAGCAGCTTACCGCTAGCGGGAGTCGACAATGAGCAGTTCTTC. Translating gives CASSLPLAGVDNEQFF. This chain joins TRBV5-1 and TRBJ2-1, with TRBD2 identical over 10 bases. The CDR3 contains 16 residues. V was clipped by 2 bases and J by 5 bases; unmatched bases: 7. From germline, CDR1 is SGHRS and CDR2 YFSETQ.